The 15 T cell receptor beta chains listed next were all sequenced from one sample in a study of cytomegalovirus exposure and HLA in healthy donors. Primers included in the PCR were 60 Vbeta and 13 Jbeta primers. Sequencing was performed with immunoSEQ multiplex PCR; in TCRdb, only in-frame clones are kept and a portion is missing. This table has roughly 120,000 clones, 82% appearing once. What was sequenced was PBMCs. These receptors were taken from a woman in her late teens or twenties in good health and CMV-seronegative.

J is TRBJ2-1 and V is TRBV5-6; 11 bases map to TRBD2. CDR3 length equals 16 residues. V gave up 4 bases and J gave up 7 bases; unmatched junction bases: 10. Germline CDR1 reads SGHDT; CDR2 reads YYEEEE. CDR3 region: CASSTDVAGGRNEQFF. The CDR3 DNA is TGTGCCAGCAGCACCGACGTAGCGGGAGGGCGAAATGAGCAGTTCTTC.

The CDR3 sequence: CASSQRSGGGTGELFF. The CDR3 DNA reads as TGTGCCAGCAGCCAGCGTAGCGGGGGCGGCACCGGGGAGCTGTTTTTT. The chain uses TRBV7-7 and TRBJ2-2; the match to TRBD2 covers 9 bases. Germline assignment: CDR1 SSHAT and CDR2 FNYEAQ (reference sequence). The CDR3 runs to 16 residues. V lost 5 bases to trimming and J lost 4 bases; unmatched junction nucleotides: 8.

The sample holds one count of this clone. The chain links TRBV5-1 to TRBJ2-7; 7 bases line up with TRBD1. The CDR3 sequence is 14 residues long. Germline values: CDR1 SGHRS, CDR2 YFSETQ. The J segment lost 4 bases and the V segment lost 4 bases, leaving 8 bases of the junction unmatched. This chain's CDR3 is CASSPGGRSYEQYF. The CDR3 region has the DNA TGCGCCAGCAGCCCAGGGGGACGGAGTTACGAGCAGTACTTC. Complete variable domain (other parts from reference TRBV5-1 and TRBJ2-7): KAGVTQTPRYLIKTRGQQVTLSCSPISGHRSVSWYQQTPGQGLQFLFEYFSETQRNKGNFPGRFSGRQFSNSRSEMNVSTLELGDSALYLCASSPGGRSYEQYFGPGTRLTVT.

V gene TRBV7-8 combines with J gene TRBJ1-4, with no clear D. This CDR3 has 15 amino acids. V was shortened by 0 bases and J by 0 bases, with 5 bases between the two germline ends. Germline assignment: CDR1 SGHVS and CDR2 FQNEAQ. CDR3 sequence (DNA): TGTGCCAGCAGCTTAGCGGCACCAACTAATGAAAAACTGTTTTTT. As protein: CASSLAAPTNEKLFF. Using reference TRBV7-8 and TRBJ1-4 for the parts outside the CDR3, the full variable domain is GAGVSQSPRYKVAKRGQDVALRCDPISGHVSLFWYQQALGQGPEFLTYFQNEAQLDKSGLPSDRFFAERPEGSVSTLKIQRTQQEDSAVYLCASSLAAPTNEKLFFGSGTQLSVL.

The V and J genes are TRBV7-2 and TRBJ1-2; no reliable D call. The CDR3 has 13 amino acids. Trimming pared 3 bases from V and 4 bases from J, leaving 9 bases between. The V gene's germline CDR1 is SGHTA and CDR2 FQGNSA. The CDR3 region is CASSFPEGYGYTF. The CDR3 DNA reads TGTGCCAGCAGCTTCCCCGAGGGCTATGGCTACACCTTC.

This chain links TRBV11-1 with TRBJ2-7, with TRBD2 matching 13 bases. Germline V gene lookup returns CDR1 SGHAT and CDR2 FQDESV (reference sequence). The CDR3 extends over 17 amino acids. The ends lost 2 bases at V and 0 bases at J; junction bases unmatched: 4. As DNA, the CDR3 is TGTGCCAGCAGCTTACGGTGGACTAGCGGGAGCTCCTACGAGCAGTACTTC. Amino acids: CASSLRWTSGSSYEQYF.

CDR3 loop: CASSQDLAGGHNEQFF. The CDR3 bases are TGCGCCAGCAGCCAAGATTTGGCGGGAGGTCACAATGAGCAGTTCTTC. The chain links TRBV4-1 to TRBJ2-1, with 8 bases that match TRBD2. The length of the CDR3 is 16 residues. Looked up from germline, CDR1 is MGHRA and CDR2 is YSYEKL. V was pared by 0 bases and J by 5 bases, with 6 bases of the junction left unmatched.

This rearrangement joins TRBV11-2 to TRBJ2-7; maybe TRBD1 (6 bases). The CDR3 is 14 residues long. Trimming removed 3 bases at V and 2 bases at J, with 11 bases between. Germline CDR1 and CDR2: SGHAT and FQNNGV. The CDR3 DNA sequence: TGTGCCAGCAGCTTGGGCAGGGGTACCTACGAGCAGTACGTC. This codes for CASSLGRGTYEQYV.

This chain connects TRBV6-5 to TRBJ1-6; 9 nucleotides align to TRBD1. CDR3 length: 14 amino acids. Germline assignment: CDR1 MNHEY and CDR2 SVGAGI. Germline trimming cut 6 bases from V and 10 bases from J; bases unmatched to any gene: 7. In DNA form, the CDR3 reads TGTGCCAGCAGCTCCGGACAGGGGCAATCACCCCTCCACTTT. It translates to CASSSGQGQSPLHF.

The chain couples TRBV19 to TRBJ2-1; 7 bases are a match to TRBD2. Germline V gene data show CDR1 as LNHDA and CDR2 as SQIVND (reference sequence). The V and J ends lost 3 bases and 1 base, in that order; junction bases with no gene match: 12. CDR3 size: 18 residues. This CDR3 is CASSIHGAFGGSYNEQFF. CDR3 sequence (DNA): TGTGCCAGTAGTATCCATGGGGCCTTCGGGGGGTCCTACAATGAGCAGTTCTTC.

The CDR3 spells CSGQIGDTQYF. In nucleotides, the CDR3 is TGCAGTGGACAGATAGGAGATACGCAGTATTTT. V and J are TRBV20-1 and TRBJ2-3; D might be TRBD1 (5 bases). V lost 7 bases and J 5 bases, leaving 10 bases between the germline ends. This CDR3 is 11 amino acids long. Germline assignment: CDR1 DFQATT and CDR2 SNEGSKA (reference sequence).

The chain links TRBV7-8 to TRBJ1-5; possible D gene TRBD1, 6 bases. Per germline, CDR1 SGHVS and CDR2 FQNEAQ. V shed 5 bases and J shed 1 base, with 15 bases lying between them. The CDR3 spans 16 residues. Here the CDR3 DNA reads TGTGCCAGCAGCAAGGGGGGGGGTACAAGCAATCAGCCCCAGCATTTT. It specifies CASSKGGGTSNQPQHF. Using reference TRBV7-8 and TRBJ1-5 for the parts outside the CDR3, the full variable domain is GAGVSQSPRYKVAKRGQDVALRCDPISGHVSLFWYQQALGQGPEFLTYFQNEAQLDKSGLPSDRFFAERPEGSVSTLKIQRTQQEDSAVYLCASSKGGGTSNQPQHFGDGTRLSIL.

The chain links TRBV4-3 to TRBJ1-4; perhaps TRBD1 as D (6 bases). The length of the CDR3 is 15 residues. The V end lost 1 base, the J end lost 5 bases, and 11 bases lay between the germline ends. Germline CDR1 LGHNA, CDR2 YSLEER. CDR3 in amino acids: CASSQVRTENEKLFF. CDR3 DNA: TGCGCCAGCAGCCAAGTTAGGACAGAGAATGAAAAACTGTTTTTT.

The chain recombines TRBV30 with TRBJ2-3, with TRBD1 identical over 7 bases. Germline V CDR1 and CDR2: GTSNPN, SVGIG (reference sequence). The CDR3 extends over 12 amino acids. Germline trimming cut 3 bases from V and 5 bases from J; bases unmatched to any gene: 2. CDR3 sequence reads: CAWRTGRDTQYF. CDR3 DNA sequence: TGTGCCTGGAGGACAGGGAGAGATACGCAGTATTTT.

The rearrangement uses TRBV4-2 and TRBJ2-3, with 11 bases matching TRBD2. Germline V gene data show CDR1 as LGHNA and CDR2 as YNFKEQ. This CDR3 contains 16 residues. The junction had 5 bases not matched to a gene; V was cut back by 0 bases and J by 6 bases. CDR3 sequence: CASSQELAGGGDTQYF. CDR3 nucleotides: TGTGCCAGCAGCCAAGAGTTAGCGGGAGGGGGGGATACGCAGTATTTT.